This T cell receptor beta chain was obtained from a study of shared clonotypes between healthy human individuals. Study as a whole: Three CD4 naive, three CD4 memory, two CD8 naive and one CD8 memory plate were used per donor. Broader study findings: Since donors were few, the genetic and exposure-history diversity represented was limited.

V lost 5 bases and J lost 7; bases outside the gene matches: 10. The germline gives CDR1 LNHDA, CDR2 SQIVND (reference sequence). The CDR3 is 15 residues long. As regards this clone: What it binds is not known.

Naive CD8 cells lacked CD45RO, underwent positive selection for CCR7 and left out terminally differentiated effector memory CD45RA+ cells. There were no recent acute infections or vaccinations among the donors, who were healthy HIV-negative adults. Within Nashville, Tennessee resided all donors, each a Caucasian adult. TCRdb's copy holds only in-frame clones and misses some; the assay was immunoSEQ multiplex PCR. The sample lists about 2 million clones, approximately 94% seen once, with around 1.1% in the top ten. The J gene is TRBJ1-4, the V gene TRBV19, with 7 bases that match TRBD1. The TCR comes from a man aged 18 to 35 in good health. The sample was naive CD8+ T cells sorted from blood. As DNA, the CDR3 is TGTGCCAGTAGTTCCATACAGGGGATTCGTGAAAAACTGTTTTTT. Protein product: CASSSIQGIREKLFF. Using reference TRBV19 and TRBJ1-4 for the parts outside the CDR3, the full variable domain is DGGITQSPKYLFRKEGQNVTLSCEQNLNHDAMYWYRQDPGQGLRLIYYSQIVNDFQKGDIAEGYSVSREKKESFPLTVTSAQKNPTAFYLCASSSIQGIREKLFFGSGTQLSVL.